This T cell receptor beta chain originates from a study of blood T cell repertoires in COVID-19. Study summary: PBMCs, B-cell-depleted T cells, or T cells were the source of the cDNA or gDNA that made up the material.

Germline V gene data show CDR1 as SNHLY and CDR2 as FYNNEI. V lost 6 bases and J lost 4, with 15 bases in between. The CDR3 is made up of 14 amino acids. Cohort allocation depended upon clinical history that participants reported. Repertoires were generated with immunoSEQ multiplex PCR, while TCRdb's copy carries only in-frame clones and drops some. The table has roughly 300,000 clones, around 87% seen once. The clonotype originates from a woman aged 25-40 years who had recovered from COVID-19. The chain joins TRBV2 to TRBJ1-2; tentative D call: TRBD1 (6 bases). The sample comprised PBMCs or T cells enriched from blood (not recorded which). The chain's CDR3 is CASRLTGSLYGYTF. DNA of the CDR3: TGTGCCAGCAGGTTGACAGGTTCCCTCTATGGCTACACCTTC. Full variable domain (remainder filled in from reference TRBV2 and TRBJ1-2): EPEVTQTPSHQVTQMGQEVILRCVPISNHLYFYWYRQILGQKVEFLVSFYNNEISEKSEIFDDQFSVERPDGSNFTLKIRSTKLEDSAMYFCASRLTGSLYGYTFGSGTRLTVV.